Listed here are 3 T cell receptor beta chains from one sample, sequenced in a study of OX40 agonist ivuxolimab in advanced cancers. TCRdb's copy holds only in-frame clones and misses some; the assay was immunoSEQ multiplex PCR. The sample lists about 82,000 clones; over 65% were seen once. This sample comprised CD4+ or CD8+ T cells sorted from blood, obtained in a trial of the OX40 agonist ivuxolimab. These receptors came from an adult with an advanced solid tumor such as melanoma, head and neck, liver or kidney cancer.

The V and J genes are TRBV6-5 and TRBJ2-3, with 9 nucleotides matching TRBD1. The V gene end was trimmed by 6 bases and the J gene end by 4 bases; junction bases not matched to a gene: 8. The CDR3 consists of 15 residues. CDR1 and CDR2 from the germline V gene are MNHEY and SVGAGI. The chain's CDR3 is CASRVQGAPPDTQYF. CDR3 nucleotides: TGTGCCAGCAGGGTACAGGGGGCTCCCCCAGATACGCAGTATTTT.

The chain links TRBV7-9 to TRBJ1-2; no definite D call. V lost 5 bases and J 7 bases, leaving 11 bases between the germline ends. The CDR3 has 12 amino acids. The germline V gene encodes CDR1 SEHNR and CDR2 FQNEAQ (reference sequence). The CDR3 protein is CASSPLAGGYTF. The CDR3 nucleotides read TGTGCCAGCAGCCCACTTGCCGGTGGCTACACCTTC. The whole variable domain, remainder taken from reference TRBV7-9 and TRBJ1-2, is DTGVSQNPRHKITKRGQNVTFRCDPISEHNRLYWYRQTLGQGPEFLTYFQNEAQLEKSRLLSDRFSAERPKGSFSTLEIQRTEQGDSAMYLCASSPLAGGYTFGSGTRLTVV.

The V gene is TRBV6-1, the J gene TRBJ1-5; the D gene is possibly TRBD1 (5 bases). Germline V gene sequence: CDR1 MNHNS, CDR2 SASEGT. The V end was cut by 1 base, the J end by 8 bases, with 15 bases between. The CDR3 runs to 15 residues. The CDR3 is CASSEGNRWGEPQHF. CDR3 DNA sequence: TGTGCCAGCAGTGAAGGGAACAGGTGGGGGGAGCCCCAGCATTTT.